This TCR beta chain was recorded in a study of blood T cell repertoires in COVID-19. About the research overall: Spain, Italy and the United States supplied samples that represented acute and convalescent COVID-19. T cells, B-cell-depleted T cells, or PBMCs supplied cDNA or gDNA.

Original data processing: Reference gene primer amplification in the assay estimated nucleated cell counts. Sequencing was performed with immunoSEQ multiplex PCR; in TCRdb, only in-frame clones are kept and a portion is missing. The DNA was the basis for D and trimming; V, J and clone size are from that table. The sample lists about 56,000 clones, roughly 90% occurring once. Germline CDR1 SNHLY, CDR2 FYNNEI. The CDR3 contains 13 residues. The V end was cut by 3 bases, the J end by 5 bases, with 10 bases between. Sequencing input: peripheral blood. This TCR was recovered from a human donor in a cohort sampled during active COVID-19. This sequence joins TRBV2 and TRBJ1-1, with a possible D match to TRBD1 (5 bases). CDR3 sequence: CASSDQGYTEAFF. The DNA of the CDR3 is TGTGCCAGCAGTGATCAGGGATATACTGAAGCTTTCTTT.